These T cell receptor beta chains were read from a single sample in a study of blood T cell repertoires in COVID-19. Assay: immunoSEQ multiplex PCR; the TCRdb copy retains only in-frame clones and omits some. Found here are almost 40,000 clones, about 85% of them singletons; the top ten hold about 4%. The specimen sequenced was peripheral blood. The receptor set was obtained from a man aged 60 to 75 with acute or convalescent COVID-19. Both conserved end residues are part of each CDR3. D genes are given only for firm matches. Expanded clones get a size class; other rows say once, few or many, or leave the size out.

abundance,j_gene,v_gene,d_gene,CDR3nt,CDR3aa
.,TRBJ2-3,TRBV7-9,.,TGTGCCAGCAGCTACTTTGTGTGGGATACGCAGTATTTT,CASSYFVWDTQYF
.,TRBJ1-1,TRBV19,.,TGTGCCAGTAGTATAGTTCCCGGGGGGAGGACTGAAGCTTTCTTT,CASSIVPGGRTEAFF
.,TRBJ2-7,TRBV6-5,.,TGTGCCAGCAGCCGACTAGGTTCCCACGAGCAGTACTTC,CASSRLGSHEQYF
.,TRBJ2-1,TRBV27,.,TGTGCCAGCAGTTTACTTACAGGTTGGGAGCAGTTCTTC,CASSLLTGWEQFF
.,TRBJ1-3,TRBV7-3,.,TGTGCCAGCAGCTTAACAGGAGGGGCCCCTGGAAACACCATATATTTT,CASSLTGGAPGNTIYF
.,TRBJ2-7,TRBV29-1,.,TGCAGTGGAGGGGCCGACTCCTACGAGCAGTACTTC,CSGGADSYEQYF
.,TRBJ1-2,TRBV7-2,.,TGTGCCAGCAGCTTAGACGTAGAGGACTATGGCTACACCTTC,CASSLDVEDYGYTF
.,TRBJ2-2,TRBV12-3/TRBV12-4,TRBD1,TGTGCCAGCCGGACAGGGAACACCGGGGAGCTGTTTTTT,CASRTGNTGELFF
.,TRBJ1-2,TRBV3-1/TRBV3-2,.,TGTGCCAGCAGTGACCAGGGTGCGGACTATGGCTACACCTTC,CASSDQGADYGYTF
.,TRBJ1-5,TRBV6-2/TRBV6-3,.,TGTGCCAGCAGCTCTCAGGGTGGGAACAATCAGCCCCAGCATTTT,CASSSQGGNNQPQHF
few,TRBJ1-6,TRBV11-1,.,TGTGCCAGCAGCTTAGAGATGGGGGCGAATTCACCCCTCCACTTT,CASSLEMGANSPLHF
.,TRBJ2-3,TRBV18,TRBD2,TGTGCCAGCTCACCGTCTCTAGCGGGGGGGGGCACAGATACGCAGTATTTT,CASSPSLAGGGTDTQYF
few,TRBJ1-2,TRBV19,TRBD1,TGTGCCAGTAGTACTAGACAGGGGGCGTACTATGGCTACACCTTC,CASSTRQGAYYGYTF
.,TRBJ2-5,TRBV5-1,TRBD1,TGCGCCAGCCACCGACAGGGAATAGAGACCCAGTACTTC,CASHRQGIETQYF
once,TRBJ2-7,TRBV5-6,TRBD1,TGTGCCAGCAGCTTCCGGGACAGGATTGGCGAGCAGTACTTC,CASSFRDRIGEQYF
.,TRBJ2-7,TRBV5-1,.,TGCGCCAGCAGCTTGGCCGGGAGGGGGCCCTGGGACGAGCAGTACTTC,CASSLAGRGPWDEQYF
.,TRBJ2-2,TRBV3-1/TRBV3-2,TRBD2,TGTGCCAGCAGCCGTCACGCGGGGGGGAACACCGGGGAGCTGTTTTTT,CASSRHAGGNTGELFF
.,TRBJ2-3,TRBV6-5,.,TGTGCAACCAAGCAGGGGGGCCTTCACAATACGCAGTATTTT,CATKQGGLHNTQYF
.,TRBJ2-7,TRBV19,.,TGTGCCAGTAGTATCGCCGGACTTCCCGCCTACGAGCAGTACTTC,CASSIAGLPAYEQYF
.,TRBJ2-5,TRBV5-1,.,TGCGCCAGCAGCACCCGACCGGACTACCAAGAGACCCAGTACTTC,CASSTRPDYQETQYF
.,TRBJ1-4,TRBV12-3/TRBV12-4,.,TGTGCCAGCAGTCCGGGACTCAGAGAAAAACTGTTTTTT,CASSPGLREKLFF
once,TRBJ2-5,TRBV19,TRBD2,TGTGCCAGTAGTACGGGACTAGCGGGGGGCCCGAGGGTTGAGACCCAGTACTTC,CASSTGLAGGPRVETQYF
.,TRBJ1-2,TRBV7-2,.,TGTGCCAGCAGCTCCCTGCTGGGCCCTAACTATGGCTACACCTTC,CASSSLLGPNYGYTF